Listed below are T cell receptor beta chains from one sample, sequenced in a study. TCRdb ran MiXCR on the RT-PCR reads and lists one entry per CDR3 protein. The data contain more than 550,000 distinct CDR3 sequences, approximately 15% of them singletons. What was sequenced was memory CD4+ T cells from blood. The receptors were sampled from a female donor in good health, serving as a healthy control. CDR3s include the opening cysteine and the closing phenylalanine or tryptophan. Each record gives: D gene, J gene, V gene, clone size, CDR3 protein, CDR3 DNA. The D gene is left open where the match is weak. Clone size appears in some rows only: once, few, many, or a class for an expanded clone.

.,TRBJ1-1,TRBV20-1,many,CSAFNGGTIYTEAFF,TGCAGTGCGTTCAACGGGGGTACCATTTACACTGAAGCTTTCTTT
TRBD1,TRBJ1-3,TRBV24-1,.,CATSAGQGDLNTIYF,TGTGCCACCAGTGCCGGACAGGGGGACCTCAACACCATATATTTT
.,TRBJ2-3,TRBV4-2,many,CASSQDKVAADTQYF,TGTGCCAGCAGCCAAGATAAGGTGGCGGCAGATACGCAGTATTTT
.,TRBJ1-5,TRBV20-1,few,CSAQPGVGRDQPQHF,TGCAGTGCCCAACCCGGGGTAGGGCGGGATCAGCCCCAGCATTTT
.,TRBJ2-2,TRBV5-4,.,CASSSNDRSELFF,TGTGCCAGCAGCTCCAACGACAGGTCCGAGCTGTTTTTT
.,TRBJ1-5,TRBV12-3/TRBV12-4,.,CASSLIGDSNQPQHF,TGTGCCAGCAGTTTAATAGGAGATAGCAATCAGCCCCAGCATTTT
.,TRBJ2-1,TRBV29-1,many,CSVEVNPTNEQFF,TGCAGCGTTGAAGTAAACCCTACGAATGAGCAGTTCTTC
.,TRBJ1-2,TRBV20-1,many,CSARDGPEGYTF,TGCAGTGCTAGAGATGGTCCTGAGGGCTACACCTTC
.,TRBJ1-4,TRBV10-3,.,CAISDSGPYLSNEKLFF,TGTGCCATCAGTGACTCTGGACCCTACTTAAGTAATGAAAAACTGTTTTTT
.,TRBJ2-3,TRBV12-3/TRBV12-4,many,CASSFSGPSTDTQYF,TGTGCCAGCAGTTTCTCGGGGCCTAGCACAGATACGCAGTATTTT
TRBD2,TRBJ2-1,TRBV9,few,CASSPPSGSPAYNEQFF,TGTGCCAGCAGCCCCCCCAGCGGGAGTCCCGCCTACAATGAGCAGTTCTTC
.,TRBJ1-2,TRBV27,few,CASSLSPRDDAYGYTF,TGTGCCAGCAGTTTATCTCCCCGGGACGACGCTTATGGCTACACCTTC
.,TRBJ2-7,TRBV5-1,.,CASSLNSARGTYEQYF,TGCGCCAGCAGCTTGAATTCGGCGAGAGGGACCTACGAGCAGTACTTC
.,TRBJ2-6,TRBV2,.,CASSDGREGANVLTF,TGTGCCAGCAGTGATGGTCGGGAAGGGGCCAACGTCCTGACTTTC
.,TRBJ2-3,TRBV20-1,few,CSAQGRPTDTQYF,TGCAGTGCCCAGGGTAGACCCACAGATACGCAGTATTTT
TRBD2,TRBJ2-2,TRBV7-3,.,CASSYRGGPTGTGELFF,TGTGCCAGCAGCTATCGCGGGGGGCCTACCGGAACCGGGGAGCTGTTTTTT
TRBD2,TRBJ2-1,TRBV15,.,CATSRVGGNEQFF,TGTGCCACCAGCAGAGTGGGGGGGAATGAGCAGTTCTTC
TRBD1,TRBJ2-7,TRBV29-1,many,CSVDGTGGRGEQYF,TGCAGCGTAGATGGGACAGGGGGCCGGGGCGAGCAGTACTTC
TRBD2,TRBJ2-5,TRBV27,few,CASSRRGQETQYF,TGTGCCAGCAGCCGGCGGGGGCAAGAGACCCAGTACTTC
.,TRBJ1-1,TRBV12-3/TRBV12-4,many,CASNGQMNTEAFF,TGTGCCAGCAATGGACAGATGAACACTGAAGCTTTCTTT
.,TRBJ1-3,TRBV7-2,.,CASSFSQGLGGNTIYF,TGTGCCAGCAGCTTCTCTCAGGGGCTAGGAGGAAACACCATATATTTT
TRBD2,TRBJ2-1,TRBV5-6,few,CASSPGTSGFYEQFF,TGTGCCAGCAGTCCCGGGACTAGCGGGTTCTATGAGCAGTTCTTC
TRBD1,TRBJ2-7,TRBV4-3,.,CASSQDTGQGQYF,TGCGCCAGCAGCCAAGATACAGGACAGGGGCAGTACTTC
.,TRBJ2-7,TRBV20-1,.,CSASQGNYEQYF,TGCAGTGCTAGTCAGGGAAACTACGAGCAGTACTTC
TRBD1,TRBJ1-5,TRBV12-3/TRBV12-4,.,CASKGASNSNQPQHF,TGTGCCAGCAAGGGGGCCTCAAATAGCAATCAGCCCCAGCATTTT
.,TRBJ1-2,TRBV7-2,.,CANQMGGGNYGYTF,TGTGCCAACCAAATGGGGGGCGGCAACTATGGCTACACCTTC